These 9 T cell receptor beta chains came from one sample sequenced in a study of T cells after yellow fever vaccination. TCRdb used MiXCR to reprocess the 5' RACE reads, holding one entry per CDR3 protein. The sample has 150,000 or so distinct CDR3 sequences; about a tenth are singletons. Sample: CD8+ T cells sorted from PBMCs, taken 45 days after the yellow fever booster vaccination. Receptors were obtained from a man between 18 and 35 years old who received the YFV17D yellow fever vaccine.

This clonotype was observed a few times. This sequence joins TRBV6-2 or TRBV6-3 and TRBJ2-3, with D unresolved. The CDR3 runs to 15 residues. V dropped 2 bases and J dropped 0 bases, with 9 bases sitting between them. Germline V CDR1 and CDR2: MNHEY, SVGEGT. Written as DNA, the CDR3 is TGTGCCAGCAGTTACCTTGTGTCCAGCACAGATACGCAGTATTTT. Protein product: CASSYLVSSTDTQYF.

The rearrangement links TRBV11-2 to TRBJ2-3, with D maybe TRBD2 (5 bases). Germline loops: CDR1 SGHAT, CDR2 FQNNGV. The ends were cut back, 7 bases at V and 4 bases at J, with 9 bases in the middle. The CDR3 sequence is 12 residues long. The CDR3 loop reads CASTLRADTQYF. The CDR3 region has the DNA TGTGCCAGCACCTTGCGGGCAGATACGCAGTATTTT.

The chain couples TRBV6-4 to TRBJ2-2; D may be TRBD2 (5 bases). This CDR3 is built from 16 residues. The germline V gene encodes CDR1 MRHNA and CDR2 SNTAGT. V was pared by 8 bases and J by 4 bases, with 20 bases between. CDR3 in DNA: TGTGCCAGCGGGCCCCCTTCCCGGGGAGTCACCGGGGAGCTGTTTTTT. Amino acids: CASGPPSRGVTGELFF.

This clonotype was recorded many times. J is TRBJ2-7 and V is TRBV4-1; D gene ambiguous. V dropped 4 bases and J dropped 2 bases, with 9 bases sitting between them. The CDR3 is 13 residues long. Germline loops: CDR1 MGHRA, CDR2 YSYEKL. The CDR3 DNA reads TGCGCCAGCAGCCCCGGCGGAACCTACGAGCAGTACTTC. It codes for CASSPGGTYEQYF.

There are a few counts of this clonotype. The CDR3 coding sequence is TGTGCCAGCAGTTACTCGATCACAGGGACGGTCACCGGGGAGCTGTTTTTT. Protein product: CASSYSITGTVTGELFF. The genes are TRBV6-5 and TRBJ2-2; D is possibly TRBD1 (6 bases). The germline gives CDR1 MNHEY, CDR2 SVGAGI. V gave up 0 bases and J gave up 4 bases, with 15 bases separating them. The CDR3 is 17 amino acids.

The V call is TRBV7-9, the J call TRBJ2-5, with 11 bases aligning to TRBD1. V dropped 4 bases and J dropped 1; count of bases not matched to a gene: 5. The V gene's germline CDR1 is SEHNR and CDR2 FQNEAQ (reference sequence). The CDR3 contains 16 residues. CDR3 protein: CASSSSGTGGQETQYF. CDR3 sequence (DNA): TGTGCCAGCAGCTCCTCCGGGACAGGGGGCCAAGAGACCCAGTACTTC.

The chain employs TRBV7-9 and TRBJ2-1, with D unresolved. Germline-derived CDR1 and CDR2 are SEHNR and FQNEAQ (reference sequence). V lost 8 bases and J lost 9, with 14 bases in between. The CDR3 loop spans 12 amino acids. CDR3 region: CASESHMGEQFF. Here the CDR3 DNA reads TGTGCCAGCGAAAGTCATATGGGTGAGCAGTTCTTC.

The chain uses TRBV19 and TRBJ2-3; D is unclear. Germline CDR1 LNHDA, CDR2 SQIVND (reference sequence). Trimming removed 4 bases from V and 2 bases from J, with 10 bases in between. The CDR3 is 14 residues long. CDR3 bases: TGTGCCAGTAGTAATGGCGGCATCACAGATACGCAGTATTTT. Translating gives CASSNGGITDTQYF.

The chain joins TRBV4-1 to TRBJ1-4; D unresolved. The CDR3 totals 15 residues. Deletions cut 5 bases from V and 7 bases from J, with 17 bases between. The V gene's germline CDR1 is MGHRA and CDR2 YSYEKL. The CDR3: CASSILFGYGEKLFF. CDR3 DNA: TGCGCCAGCAGCATTTTATTTGGGTACGGTGAAAAACTGTTTTTT.